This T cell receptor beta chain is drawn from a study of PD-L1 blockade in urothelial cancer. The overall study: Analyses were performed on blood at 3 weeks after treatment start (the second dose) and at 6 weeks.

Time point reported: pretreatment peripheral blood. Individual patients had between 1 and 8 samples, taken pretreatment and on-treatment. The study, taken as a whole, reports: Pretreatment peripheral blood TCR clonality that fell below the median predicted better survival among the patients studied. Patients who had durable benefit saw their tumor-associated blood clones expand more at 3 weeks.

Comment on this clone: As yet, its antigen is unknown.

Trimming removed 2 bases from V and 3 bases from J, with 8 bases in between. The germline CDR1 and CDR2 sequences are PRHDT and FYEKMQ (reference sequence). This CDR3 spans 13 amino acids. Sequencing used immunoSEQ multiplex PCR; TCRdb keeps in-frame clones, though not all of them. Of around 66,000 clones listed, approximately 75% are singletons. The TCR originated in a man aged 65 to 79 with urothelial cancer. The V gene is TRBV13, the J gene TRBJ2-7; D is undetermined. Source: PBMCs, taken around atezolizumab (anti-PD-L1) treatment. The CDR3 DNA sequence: TGTGCCAGCAGCTTAAGCCCTAGCTACGAGCAGTACTTC. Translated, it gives CASSLSPSYEQYF.